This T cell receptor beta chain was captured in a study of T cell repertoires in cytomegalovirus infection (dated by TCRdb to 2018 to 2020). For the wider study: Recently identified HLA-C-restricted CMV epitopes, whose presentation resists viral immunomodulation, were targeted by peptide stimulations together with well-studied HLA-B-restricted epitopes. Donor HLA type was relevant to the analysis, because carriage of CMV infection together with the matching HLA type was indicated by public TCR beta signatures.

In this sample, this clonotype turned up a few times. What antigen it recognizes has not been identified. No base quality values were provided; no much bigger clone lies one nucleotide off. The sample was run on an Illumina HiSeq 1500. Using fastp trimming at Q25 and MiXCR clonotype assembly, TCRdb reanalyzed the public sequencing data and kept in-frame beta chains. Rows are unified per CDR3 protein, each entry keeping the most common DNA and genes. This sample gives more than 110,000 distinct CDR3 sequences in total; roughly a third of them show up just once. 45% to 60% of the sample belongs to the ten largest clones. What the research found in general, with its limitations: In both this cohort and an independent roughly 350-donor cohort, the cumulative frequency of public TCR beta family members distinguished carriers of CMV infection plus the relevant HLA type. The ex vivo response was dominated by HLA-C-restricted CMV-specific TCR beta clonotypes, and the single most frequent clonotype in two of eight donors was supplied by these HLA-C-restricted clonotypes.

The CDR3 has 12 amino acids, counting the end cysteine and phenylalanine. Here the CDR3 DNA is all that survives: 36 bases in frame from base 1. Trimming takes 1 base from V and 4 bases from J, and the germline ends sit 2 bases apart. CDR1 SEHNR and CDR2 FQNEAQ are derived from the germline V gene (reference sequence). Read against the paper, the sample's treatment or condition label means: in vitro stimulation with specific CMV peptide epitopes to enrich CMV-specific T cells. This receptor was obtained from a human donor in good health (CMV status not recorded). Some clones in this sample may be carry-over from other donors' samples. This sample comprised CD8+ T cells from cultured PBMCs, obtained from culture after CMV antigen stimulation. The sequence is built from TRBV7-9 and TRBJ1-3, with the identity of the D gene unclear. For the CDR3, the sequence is CASSLVGNTIYF. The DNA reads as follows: TGTGCCAGCAGCTTAGTAGGAAACACCATATATTTT.